This entry lists 17 T cell receptor beta chains sequenced from one sample in a study of blood T cell repertoires in COVID-19 (dated by TCRdb to about 2020). The library was prepared using the immunoSEQ multiplex PCR assay. In TCRdb, the immuneACCESS table is reduced to in-frame sequences with V and J assigned. These tables do not hold every clone; where another copy was compared, an unresolved V gene accounts for under half, and the others remain unexplained. The sample contains about 95,000 clones, under 90% of them found a single time. 3% to 4% of the sample belongs to the ten largest clones. The sequenced material came from peripheral blood. The receptor set was obtained from a woman in her sixties or seventies with acute or convalescent COVID-19.

The V call is TRBV28, the J call TRBJ2-3; D is ambiguous. In germline, CDR1 is MDHEN, CDR2 SYDVKM. Trimming removed 5 bases from V and 2 bases from J, with 5 bases in between. There are 12 residues in the CDR3. The CDR3 region has the DNA TGTGCCAGCAGTCGCGCCACAGATACGCAGTATTTT. Translating gives CASSRATDTQYF.

In this sample, this clone turned up once. This chain connects TRBV3-1 (or the pseudogene TRBV3-2) to TRBJ1-2; TRBD1 matches 7 bases. The CDR3 is made up of 14 amino acids. The germline V gene has CDR1 LGHDT and CDR2 YNNKEL (reference sequence). Trimming at V came to 2 bases and at J to 7 bases, leaving 7 bases not matched to a gene. The CDR3 protein is CASSQQIAGGGYTF. CDR3 coding DNA: TGTGCCAGCAGCCAACAAATCGCAGGGGGTGGCTACACCTTC.

This chain joins TRBV28 and TRBJ1-4; 9 positions match TRBD1. Germline trimming cut 6 bases from V and 8 bases from J; bases unmatched to any gene: 7. This CDR3 has 14 amino acids. From germline, CDR1 is MDHEN and CDR2 SYDVKM. CDR3 sequence reads: CASRVTGGGEKLFF. In DNA form, the CDR3 reads TGTGCCAGCAGGGTTACAGGGGGCGGCGAAAAACTGTTTTTT.

This chain joins TRBV9 and TRBJ1-1; D gene unclear. V lost 2 bases and J lost 2, with 7 bases in between. This CDR3 spans 13 amino acids. Germline CDR1 is SGDLS and CDR2 is YYNGEE. The CDR3: CASSVAVNTEAFF. For the CDR3, the DNA is TGTGCCAGCAGCGTCGCAGTCAACACTGAAGCTTTCTTT.

Concerning this clone: This specimen includes other DNA sequences encoding the same CDR3. This chain uses TRBV28 with TRBJ1-1, with D uncertain. Trimming removed 3 bases from V and 1 base from J, with 6 bases in between. Germline V CDR1 and CDR2: MDHEN, SYDVKM. The CDR3 consists of 13 residues. The CDR3 spells CASSFSKNTEAFF. The CDR3 DNA follows: TGTGCCAGCAGTTTTAGTAAGAACACTGAAGCTTTCTTT.

The CDR3: CSVGTGGNSYEQYF. The CDR3 nucleotides read TGCAGCGTGGGGACAGGGGGGAACTCCTACGAGCAGTACTTC. This sequence joins TRBV29-1 and TRBJ2-7; TRBD1 matches at 11 bases. The V gene's germline CDR1 is SQVTM and CDR2 ANQGSEA. V trimming: 6 bases; J trimming: 0 bases; junction bases outside the gene matches: 4. The length of the CDR3 is 14 residues.

This chain uses TRBV6-5 with TRBJ2-3; possibly TRBD1 for D (5 bases). The germline V and J ends were trimmed by 5 bases and 0 bases, with 12 bases remaining between them. This CDR3 has 15 residues. Looked up from germline, CDR1 is MNHEY and CDR2 is SVGAGI. In DNA, the CDR3 is TGTGCCAGCAGTCCCCCTGGGGCAAGCACAGATACGCAGTATTTT. This gives the protein CASSPPGASTDTQYF.

The chain recombines TRBV4-1 with TRBJ1-4; D might be TRBD1 (5 bases). Germline CDR1 and CDR2: MGHRA and YSYEKL. CDR3 length: 15 amino acids. With 4 bases removed from V and 7 bases from J, the gap between germline ends came to 16 bases. In DNA, the CDR3 is TGCGCCAGCAGCCCTATAGGGGATTGGGGTGAAAAACTGTTTTTT. It codes for CASSPIGDWGEKLFF.

CDR3 bases: TGCAGTGCTACTGAGAACAGGGTCCATCAGCCCCAGCATTTT. It specifies CSATENRVHQPQHF. This chain joins TRBV20-1 and TRBJ1-5, with a possible D match to TRBD1 (6 bases). Trimming stripped 4 bases from V and 5 bases from J, with 15 bases between. Germline loops: CDR1 DFQATT, CDR2 SNEGSKA (reference sequence). This CDR3 is built from 14 residues.

The V and J genes are TRBV7-2 and TRBJ2-7, with TRBD2 matching 7 bases. J gave up 2 bases and V 1 base, and 5 bases lay outside the gene matches. Germline lookup yields CDR1 SGHTA and CDR2 FQGNSA. This CDR3 comprises 15 residues. CDR3 protein: CASSLDVLAAYEQYF. The CDR3 DNA reads TGTGCCAGCAGCTTAGACGTCCTAGCGGCCTACGAGCAGTACTTC.

The rearrangement uses TRBV12-3 or TRBV12-4 and TRBJ1-6; TRBD1 matches at 11 bases. The CDR3 extends over 13 amino acids. The J segment lost 9 bases and the V segment lost 6 bases, leaving 1 base of the junction unmatched. CDR3 DNA sequence: TGTGCCAGCAGCGGGACAGGGGGTTCACCCCTCCACTTT. It specifies CASSGTGGSPLHF.

The chain recombines TRBV6-5 with TRBJ1-5; D possibly corresponds to TRBD1 (5 bases). Germline assignment: CDR1 MNHEY and CDR2 SVGAGI. The CDR3 runs to 13 residues. Trimming removed 10 bases at V and 6 bases at J, with 16 bases between. The CDR3 sequence is CATLNFDSQPQHF. The CDR3 nucleotides are TGTGCCACTTTAAACTTCGACAGTCAGCCCCAGCATTTT.

J is TRBJ2-7 and V is TRBV6-5; perhaps TRBD2 as D (6 bases). The CDR3 totals 14 residues. V was clipped by 5 bases and J by 10 bases, with 21 bases between them. CDR1 and CDR2 from the germline V gene are MNHEY and SVGAGI. The CDR3: CASSPRDGGPNQYV. The CDR3 DNA is TGTGCCAGCAGTCCCCGGGACGGGGGTCCCAATCAGTACGTC.

The J gene is TRBJ1-4, the V gene TRBV5-1; no clear D gene. V gave up 0 bases and J gave up 4 bases, with 7 bases separating them. The CDR3 consists of 14 residues. Looked up from germline, CDR1 is SGHRS and CDR2 is YFSETQ. For the CDR3, the DNA is TGCGCCAGCAGCTTGGCCCGTAATAATGAAAAACTGTTTTTT. It codes for CASSLARNNEKLFF. The full variable domain, completed using reference TRBV5-1 and TRBJ1-4, is KAGVTQTPRYLIKTRGQQVTLSCSPISGHRSVSWYQQTPGQGLQFLFEYFSETQRNKGNFPGRFSGRQFSNSRSEMNVSTLELGDSALYLCASSLARNNEKLFFGSGTQLSVL.

The V gene is TRBV27, the J gene TRBJ2-7; 16 bases fit TRBD2. This CDR3 is 20 amino acids long. CDR1 is MNHEY, CDR2 SMNVEV, per germline (reference sequence). The junction had 18 bases not matched to a gene; V was cut back by 5 bases and J by 5 bases. This CDR3 reads CASSRRPGLAGGRQSDEQYF. The CDR3 DNA reads as TGTGCCAGCAGTCGGAGACCGGGACTAGCGGGAGGGCGTCAGTCGGACGAGCAGTACTTC.

The chain recombines TRBV19 with TRBJ2-1; 11 bases are a match to TRBD2. This CDR3 has 15 amino acids. Germline V gene lookup returns CDR1 LNHDA and CDR2 SQIVND (reference sequence). Trimming removed 6 bases from V and 5 bases from J; junction bases left unmatched: 6. CDR3 nucleotide sequence: TGTGCCAGTAGGAAGACTAGCGGGGCACACAATGAGCAGTTCTTC. Its translation is CASRKTSGAHNEQFF.

The chain links TRBV3-1 (or the pseudogene TRBV3-2) to TRBJ2-3; 12 nucleotides agree with TRBD2. CDR1 and CDR2 (germline): LGHDT, YNNKEL (reference sequence). Trimming took 6 bases from V and 6 from J; bases not matched to a gene: 13. This CDR3 is 17 amino acids long. CDR3 DNA: TGTGCCAGCAGTTCAACTGCTAGCGGGAGGGCGGGGGATACGCAGTATTTT. It codes for CASSSTASGRAGDTQYF.